Presented here are 28 T cell receptor beta chains from one specimen sequenced in a study of OX40 agonist ivuxolimab in advanced cancers. Libraries were constructed by the immunoSEQ multiplex PCR assay. Entries here come from immuneACCESS through TCRdb and include only in-frame sequences with V and J called. Some clones fail to appear in such tables; in the studies checked, an unresolved V gene covers under half of the shortfall, and the cause of the remainder is unknown. For this sample there are some 15,000 clones; over 90% appear just once. Roughly 7% of the sample belongs to the ten largest clones. The sequenced sample was CD4+ or CD8+ T cells sorted from blood, obtained in a trial of the OX40 agonist ivuxolimab. The receptors shown here come from an adult with an advanced solid tumor such as melanoma, head and neck, liver or kidney cancer.

The J gene is TRBJ1-4, the V gene TRBV19, with D perhaps matching TRBD1 (5 bases). The V gene's germline CDR1 is LNHDA and CDR2 SQIVND (reference sequence). The CDR3 is 15 residues long. Trimming took off 5 bases at V and 0 bases at J, with 10 bases between the two ends. The CDR3 DNA sequence: TGTGCCAGTAGTCGACAGCCTTCAACTAATGAAAAACTGTTTTTT. Its translation: CASSRQPSTNEKLFF. The whole variable domain, filled in from reference TRBV19 and TRBJ1-4, reads DGGITQSPKYLFRKEGQNVTLSCEQNLNHDAMYWYRQDPGQGLRLIYYSQIVNDFQKGDIAEGYSVSREKKESFPLTVTSAQKNPTAFYLCASSRQPSTNEKLFFGSGTQLSVL.

The chain uses TRBV11-3 and TRBJ2-1, with 8 nucleotides matching TRBD1. V was pared by 4 bases and J by 8 bases, with 13 bases of the junction left unmatched. Germline CDR1 reads SGHNT; CDR2 reads YENEEA. The CDR3 sequence is 16 residues long. The CDR3 region is CASSSWTGMATDEQFF. The CDR3 DNA reads as TGTGCCAGCAGCTCCTGGACAGGGATGGCAACCGATGAGCAGTTCTTC.

The chain uses TRBV5-6 and TRBJ2-3; 7 bases agree with TRBD2. CDR3 length: 17 amino acids. Trimming removed 3 bases from V and 1 base from J; junction bases left unmatched: 11. Germline CDR1 is SGHDT and CDR2 is YYEEEE. Here the CDR3 reads CASSWGGSGLGTDTQYF. CDR3 DNA sequence: TGTGCCAGCAGCTGGGGGGGTAGCGGCCTCGGCACAGATACGCAGTATTTT.

The V call is TRBV9, the J call TRBJ1-3; D remains ambiguous. CDR3 length: 15 amino acids. Germline V gives CDR1 SGDLS, CDR2 YYNGEE. V shed 5 bases and J shed 0 bases, with 12 bases lying between them. CDR3 sequence: CASSPDGSSGNTIYF. CDR3 DNA sequence: TGTGCCAGCAGTCCCGACGGGAGCTCTGGAAACACCATATATTTT.

V and J are TRBV4-1 and TRBJ2-1; tentatively, D is TRBD2 (6 bases). CDR1 is MGHRA, CDR2 YSYEKL, per germline. This CDR3 spans 15 amino acids. V gave up 3 bases and J gave up 3 bases, with 12 bases separating them. The CDR3 here is CASSQGLTLYNEQFF. The CDR3 DNA is TGCGCCAGCAGCCAGGGACTTACCCTCTACAATGAGCAGTTCTTC.

The chain recombines TRBV7-2 with TRBJ2-7, with 12 bases identical to TRBD2. The ends lost 3 bases at V and 4 bases at J; junction bases unmatched: 10. The germline CDR1 and CDR2 sequences are SGHTA and FQGNSA. This CDR3 is 17 amino acids long. The CDR3 bases are TGTGCCAGCAGCTTCCCTAGCGGGAGGGCCGAAATATACGAGCAGTACTTC. Encoded protein: CASSFPSGRAEIYEQYF.

The J gene is TRBJ1-4, the V gene TRBV10-3, with D maybe TRBD1 (6 bases). V was shortened by 6 bases and J by 2 bases, with 13 bases between the two germline ends. CDR3 size: 15 residues. CDR1 is ENHRY and CDR2 is SYGVKD in the germline V gene. CDR3 sequence: CAIRGPGATNEKLFF. The CDR3 region has the DNA TGTGCCATCAGGGGGCCGGGGGCGACTAATGAAAAACTGTTTTTT.

The chain combines TRBV27 with TRBJ2-3; D not certain. V lost 5 bases and J lost 2, with 8 bases in between. The CDR3 length is 13 residues. Per germline, CDR1 MNHEY and CDR2 SMNVEV (reference sequence). CDR3: CASSPRTTDTQYF. CDR3 sequence (DNA): TGTGCCAGCAGTCCCCGGACCACAGATACGCAGTATTTT.

The chain links TRBV15 to TRBJ2-7; 9 bases align to TRBD1. The CDR3 extends over 14 amino acids. Germline-derived CDR1 and CDR2 are LNHNV and YYDKDF (reference sequence). V was pared by 3 bases and J by 2 bases, with 2 bases of the junction left unmatched. CDR3 sequence: CATSRTGGAYEQYF. CDR3 in DNA: TGTGCCACCAGCAGGACAGGGGGGGCCTACGAGCAGTACTTC.

The chain couples TRBV4-2 to TRBJ2-7, with D possibly TRBD2 on 5 matching bases. Germline CDR1 LGHNA, CDR2 YNFKEQ. This CDR3 has 15 amino acids. Trimming shortened V by 4 bases and J by 6 bases, and 19 bases separated the two germline ends. The CDR3 region has the DNA TGTGCCAGCAGCCCGCGGTGGGCTAGCTTAAGCGAGCAGTACTTC. Residues: CASSPRWASLSEQYF.

The chain recombines TRBV6-5 with TRBJ2-7; D is unclear. The length of the CDR3 is 11 residues. From germline, CDR1 is MNHEY and CDR2 SVGAGI. Between the trimmed V and J ends, which lost 6 bases and 5 bases, there was a span of 8 bases. The CDR3 nucleotides are TGTGCCAGCAGGGAAACCCACGAGCAGTACTTC. Its protein product is CASRETHEQYF.

The rearrangement joins TRBV28 to TRBJ2-5, with a weak D call TRBD2 (6 bases). Deletions cut 4 bases from V and 1 base from J, with 16 bases between. This CDR3 comprises 16 residues. Per germline, CDR1 MDHEN and CDR2 SYDVKM. CDR3: CASSSRRQGGQETQYF. CDR3 bases: TGTGCCAGCAGTTCCAGGAGGCAGGGAGGCCAAGAGACCCAGTACTTC.

The CDR3 protein is CASSPSRGYEQYF. In DNA form, the CDR3 reads TGTGCCAGCTCCCCGAGCAGGGGGTACGAGCAGTACTTC. The chain joins TRBV28 to TRBJ2-5, with 7 positions matching TRBD1. The better agreement between TRBJ2-7 and the DNA end casts doubt on the J call. Germline CDR1 MDHEN, CDR2 SYDVKM. This CDR3 has 13 residues.

V gene TRBV4-3 combines with J gene TRBJ1-2, with 8 bases identical to TRBD1. CDR3 length: 16 amino acids. V was clipped by 0 bases and J by 8 bases; unmatched bases: 11. From germline, CDR1 is LGHNA and CDR2 YSLEER. The CDR3 DNA follows: TGCGCCAGCAGCCAAGATCGGGCGGACAGGGAAGGCGGCTACACCTTC. This encodes CASSQDRADREGGYTF.

This sequence joins TRBV5-6 and TRBJ1-2; D unresolved. The ends were cut back, 1 base at V and 4 bases at J, with 14 bases in the middle. Germline loops: CDR1 SGHDT, CDR2 YYEEEE. CDR3 length: 15 amino acids. CDR3 amino acids: CASSLLRVRGYGYTF. The CDR3 bases are TGTGCCAGCAGCTTGCTCCGGGTGCGTGGCTATGGCTACACCTTC.

The chain links TRBV2 to TRBJ1-2; a weak D match, TRBD1 (5 bases). Germline assignment: CDR1 SNHLY and CDR2 FYNNEI. V was pared by 1 base and J by 4 bases, with 16 bases between. This CDR3 contains 16 residues. The CDR3 nucleotides are TGTGCCAGCAGTGAAGGAGGGATACCGGGACGCTATGGCTACACCTTC. Its protein is CASSEGGIPGRYGYTF.

V is TRBV5-3 and J is TRBJ1-6; D possibly corresponds to TRBD1 (5 bases). TRBV5-3 is noted as an ORF with a role that remains uncertain. The V end lost 0 bases, the J end lost 7 bases, and 17 bases lay between the germline ends. There are 17 residues in the CDR3. The CDR3 DNA follows: TGTGCCAGAAGCTTGGGGGGCTCCCCAAGTAGCAATTCACCCCTCCACTTT. It codes for CARSLGGSPSSNSPLHF.

This chain links TRBV19 with TRBJ1-1; TRBD1 is a possible D gene (5 bases). V was pared by 4 bases and J by 1 base, with 10 bases between. Germline CDR1 is LNHDA and CDR2 is SQIVND (reference sequence). This CDR3 has 14 amino acids. CDR3 loop: CASSRGTGNTEAFF. The CDR3, as DNA: TGTGCCAGTAGTAGGGGTACAGGGAACACTGAAGCTTTCTTT. The complete variable domain, with remaining parts taken from reference TRBV19 and TRBJ1-1, reads DGGITQSPKYLFRKEGQNVTLSCEQNLNHDAMYWYRQDPGQGLRLIYYSQIVNDFQKGDIAEGYSVSREKKESFPLTVTSAQKNPTAFYLCASSRGTGNTEAFFGQGTRLTVV.

The J gene is TRBJ1-5, the V gene TRBV28, with a weak D call TRBD1 (5 bases). The CDR3 covers 13 residues. Germline assignment: CDR1 MDHEN and CDR2 SYDVKM. Trimming shortened V by 7 bases and J by 0 bases, and 7 bases separated the two germline ends. The CDR3 here is CASMGLSNQPQHF. DNA for the CDR3: TGTGCCAGCATGGGGCTTAGCAATCAGCCCCAGCATTTT.

V usage is TRBV27 and J usage is TRBJ2-3; 7 bases align to TRBD2. The V gene's germline CDR1 is MNHEY and CDR2 SMNVEV (reference sequence). There are 14 residues in the CDR3. V lost 6 bases, J lost 9 bases, and 12 bases stayed unmatched. This CDR3 is CASSPTSPAGTQYF. CDR3 in DNA: TGTGCCAGCAGCCCGACTAGCCCGGCGGGGACGCAGTATTTT.

The chain is built from TRBV19 and TRBJ1-2, with 8 bases aligning to TRBD1. The V and J ends lost 6 bases and 8 bases, in that order; junction bases with no gene match: 11. The CDR3 consists of 14 residues. CDR1 is LNHDA, CDR2 SQIVND, per germline (reference sequence). CDR3 bases: TGTGCCAGTAGAGGGACAGGTTATGCGGACGGCTACACCTTC. It is translated as CASRGTGYADGYTF.

The rearrangement uses TRBV5-4 and TRBJ1-2, with D perhaps matching TRBD1 (6 bases). The germline V gene has CDR1 SGHNT and CDR2 YYREEE (reference sequence). The length of the CDR3 is 15 residues. With 0 bases removed from V and 8 bases from J, the gap between germline ends came to 17 bases. CDR3 sequence: CASSLGAGGAEGYTF. The CDR3 DNA is TGTGCCAGCAGCTTGGGGGCCGGGGGCGCGGAGGGCTACACCTTC.

The chain employs TRBV2 and TRBJ2-3; 9 positions agree with TRBD2. The CDR3 contains 14 residues. Germline trimming cut 0 bases from V and 11 bases from J; bases unmatched to any gene: 6. CDR1 is SNHLY, CDR2 FYNNEI, per germline. The CDR3 here is CASSEAPGTSWQYF. CDR3 nucleotide sequence: TGTGCCAGCAGTGAAGCCCCGGGGACTAGCTGGCAGTATTTT.

V and J are TRBV5-4 and TRBJ1-2; TRBD1 matches at 8 bases. The germline V gene encodes CDR1 SGHNT and CDR2 YYREEE (reference sequence). V gave up 0 bases and J gave up 7 bases; unmatched junction bases: 8. The CDR3 covers 15 residues. CDR3 DNA sequence: TGTGCCAGCAGCTTGGGCACAGGGGGGTTGGCTGGCTACACCTTC. This encodes CASSLGTGGLAGYTF.

The gene calls are TRBV7-9 and TRBJ2-7; 10 bases agree with TRBD2. J was trimmed by 2 bases and V by 5 bases; bases with no gene match: 0. The CDR3 is made up of 13 amino acids. Germline values: CDR1 SEHNR, CDR2 FQNEAQ (reference sequence). The DNA of the CDR3 is TGTGCCAGCAGCGGACTAGCGGCCTACGAGCAGTACTTC. Encoded protein: CASSGLAAYEQYF.

The rearrangement links TRBV28 to TRBJ2-3; D gene ambiguous. V lost 0 bases to trimming and J lost 4 bases, with 2 bases between them. The germline V gene has CDR1 MDHEN and CDR2 SYDVKM. The CDR3 covers 12 residues. The chain's CDR3 is CASSLWADTQYF. The CDR3 DNA reads TGTGCCAGCAGTTTATGGGCAGATACGCAGTATTTT.

This sequence joins TRBV6-5 and TRBJ1-5; tentative D call: TRBD1 (5 bases). V lost 6 bases and J lost 6, with 9 bases in between. CDR3 length equals 12 residues. Germline-derived CDR1 and CDR2 are MNHEY and SVGAGI. The CDR3 spells CASSGGAQPQHF. The CDR3 nucleotides read TGTGCCAGCAGCGGAGGGGCTCAGCCCCAGCATTTT.

This clone was found once. The chain is built from TRBV27 and TRBJ2-3; perhaps TRBD2 as D (6 bases). Germline values: CDR1 MNHEY, CDR2 SMNVEV (reference sequence). This CDR3 contains 16 residues. The V and J ends lost 7 bases and 0 bases respectively, with 17 bases between them. The CDR3: CASTHIGLPSTDTQYF. CDR3 nucleotide sequence: TGTGCCAGCACCCACATCGGACTACCTAGCACAGATACGCAGTATTTT.